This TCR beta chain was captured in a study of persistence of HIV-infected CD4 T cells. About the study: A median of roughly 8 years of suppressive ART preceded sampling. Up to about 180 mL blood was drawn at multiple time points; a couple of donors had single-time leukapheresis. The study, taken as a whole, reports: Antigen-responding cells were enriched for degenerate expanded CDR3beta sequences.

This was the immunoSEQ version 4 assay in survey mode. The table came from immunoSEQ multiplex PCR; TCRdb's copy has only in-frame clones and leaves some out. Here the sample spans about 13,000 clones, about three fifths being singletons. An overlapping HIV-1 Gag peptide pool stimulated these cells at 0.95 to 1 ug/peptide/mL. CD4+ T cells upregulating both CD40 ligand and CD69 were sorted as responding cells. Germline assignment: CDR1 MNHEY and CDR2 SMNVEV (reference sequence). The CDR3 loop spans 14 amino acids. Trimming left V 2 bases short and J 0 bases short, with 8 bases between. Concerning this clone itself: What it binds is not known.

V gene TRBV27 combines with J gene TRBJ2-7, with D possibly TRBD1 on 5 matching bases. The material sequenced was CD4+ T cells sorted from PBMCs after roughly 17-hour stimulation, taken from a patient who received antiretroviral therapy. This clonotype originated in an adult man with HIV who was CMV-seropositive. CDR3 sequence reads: CASSLSQGSYEQYF. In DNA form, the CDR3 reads TGTGCCAGCAGTTTAAGTCAGGGCTCCTACGAGCAGTACTTC.